These T cell receptor beta chains were read from a single sample in a study of vaccination effects on CD4 cells after COVID-19. No cognate antigen is known for these TCRs. The repertoire was sequenced with immunoSEQ multiplex PCR; TCRdb's copy has only in-frame clones and lacks some. The table has roughly 70,000 clones, 73% seen once. Sequencing used CD4+ T cells from PBMCs cultured with HIV peptides, obtained before COVID-19 vaccination. The receptors derive from a human donor who had a prior SARS-CoV-2 infection. The CDR3 runs from the conserved cysteine through the conserved F or W. The D gene is left open where the match is weak. Part of the rows lack a size; the others show once, few, many or a class for expanded clones.

TRBV2	.	.	15	TRBJ1-1	TGTGCCAGCACCTCGGATGGGGTGTGGGGGTCTGAAGCTTTCTTT	CASTSDGVWGSEAFF
TRBV7-8	.	TRBD1	14	TRBJ1-1	TGTGCCAGCAGCTTAGCACAGGGGGGGACTGAAGCTTTCTTT	CASSLAQGGTEAFF
TRBV13	.	TRBD2	16	TRBJ2-3	TGTGCCAGCAGCCCAAGACTAGCGGGGAGCACAGATACGCAGTATTTT	CASSPRLAGSTDTQYF
TRBV18	.	TRBD1	14	TRBJ1-2	TGTGCCAGCTCACCAACACAGGGGGCAGATGGCTACACCTTC	CASSPTQGADGYTF
TRBV30	.	TRBD1	14	TRBJ1-5	TGTGCCGGAATGACAGGGAAGAGCAATCAGCCCCAGCATTTT	CAGMTGKSNQPQHF
TRBV18	.	.	16	TRBJ1-1	TGTGCCAGCTCACCACCGATCTACAGGACCGCTACTGAAGCTTTCTTT	CASSPPIYRTATEAFF
TRBV7-9	many	.	14	TRBJ2-1	TGTGCCAGCAGCGCTCGGACAATAGGTGTTGAGCAGTTCTTC	CASSARTIGVEQFF
TRBV2	.	.	13	TRBJ1-2	TGTGCCAGCAACCAAAATGAATTCTATGGCTACACCTTC	CASNQNEFYGYTF
TRBV11-1	.	TRBD1	17	TRBJ1-1	TGTGCCAGCAGCTTAGCACACGGACAGGGGAGGTCCACTGAAGCTTTCTTT	CASSLAHGQGRSTEAFF
TRBV5-6	few	.	15	TRBJ2-1	TGTGCCAGCAGCTTGGCCCCTCTGTTCAACAATGAGCAGTTCTTC	CASSLAPLFNNEQFF
TRBV11-1	.	TRBD2	15	TRBJ2-4	TGTGCCAGCAGCTTTGGAGCGGGGGGCGGGAACATTCAGTACTTC	CASSFGAGGGNIQYF
TRBV6-6	.	TRBD2	16	TRBJ2-5	TGTGCCAGCAGCCGCGGACTAGGGCGGTCTCGGGAGACCCAGTACTTC	CASSRGLGRSRETQYF
TRBV4-3	.	TRBD1	19	TRBJ1-3	TGCGCCAGCAGCCAACGAGGGTCGGGACAGGCAATCTCTGGAAACACCATATATTTT	CASSQRGSGQAISGNTIYF